This is a list of T cell receptor beta chains from one sample in a study of T cell responses to AZD1222 COVID-19 vaccine. TCRdb keeps only in-frame clones here, not all; method: immunoSEQ multiplex PCR. Of 95,000 to 150,000 clones in the sample, 92% are singletons; the top ten hold more than 13%. This specimen consisted of peripheral blood, obtained on day 0 of AZD1222 vaccination. These receptors originate from an adult in good health. Both conserved end residues are part of each CDR3. The order of the fields is clone size, D gene, J gene, V gene, CDR3 protein, CDR3 DNA. The D gene is left open where the match is weak. Clone size is given for some rows only: seen once, a few or many times, or a class if the clone is expanded.

NA TRBD1 TRBJ2-1 TRBV6-6 CASTPTGPYNEQFF TGTGCCAGCACTCCGACAGGGCCCTACAATGAGCAGTTCTTC
NA NA TRBJ1-2 TRBV18 CASSPRADSEFSNYGYTF TGTGCCAGCTCACCCCGTGCGGATTCAGAATTCAGTAACTATGGCTACACCTTC
NA TRBD1 TRBJ2-5 TRBV5-4 CASSLFQGTGQETQYF TGTGCCAGCAGCTTGTTCCAGGGGACAGGTCAAGAGACCCAGTACTTC
NA NA TRBJ1-6 TRBV30 CAWSGSRSYNSPLHF TGTGCCTGGAGTGGGTCCCGGTCCTATAATTCACCCCTCCACTTT
once TRBD1 TRBJ2-2 TRBV6-2/TRBV6-3 CASSTGGTVTGELFF TGTGCCAGCAGTACAGGGGGGACGGTCACCGGGGAGCTGTTTTTT
NA NA TRBJ2-7 TRBV18 CASSPPGAAYEQYF TGTGCCAGCTCACCCCCGGGGGCAGCCTACGAGCAGTACTTC
NA NA TRBJ1-5 TRBV19 CASSIGYSNQPQHF TGTGCCAGTAGTATTGGGTATAGCAATCAGCCCCAGCATTTT
NA NA TRBJ1-1 TRBV18 CASSQGKNTEAFF TGTGCCAGCTCACAGGGTAAGAACACTGAAGCTTTCTTT
once NA TRBJ1-1 TRBV7-9 CASSLDGMNTEAFF TGTGCCAGCAGCTTGGACGGTATGAACACTGAAGCTTTCTTT
NA NA TRBJ2-6 TRBV3-1/TRBV3-2 CASSPIFSGANVLTF TGTGCCAGCAGCCCGATCTTCTCTGGGGCCAACGTCCTGACTTTC
NA NA TRBJ2-1 TRBV6-5 CASSYSGGRINEQFF TGTGCCAGCAGTTACTCGGGGGGCCGGATTAATGAGCAGTTCTTC
NA TRBD1 TRBJ2-5 TRBV5-4 CATHQGAGQETQYF TGTGCCACTCACCAGGGGGCGGGCCAAGAGACCCAGTACTTC
NA TRBD2 TRBJ2-2 TRBV19 CASQKRGESNTGELFF TGTGCCAGTCAGAAGCGGGGAGAATCGAACACCGGGGAGCTGTTTTTT
NA NA TRBJ2-3 TRBV11-3 CASSYRADTQYF TGTGCCAGCAGCTACAGAGCCGATACGCAGTATTTT
NA NA TRBJ1-1 TRBV9 CASSVGTETEAFF TGTGCCAGCAGCGTAGGTACGGAGACTGAAGCTTTCTTT
NA NA TRBJ2-7 TRBV12-3/TRBV12-4 CASRTDSGYEQYF TGTGCCAGCCGGACTGATAGCGGCTACGAGCAGTACTTC
NA TRBD2 TRBJ2-3 TRBV5-1 CASSLLAGGSTDTQYF TGCGCCAGCAGCTTATTAGCGGGGGGGAGCACAGATACGCAGTATTTT
once NA TRBJ1-1 TRBV5-1 CASSLGDGRTEAFF TGCGCCAGCAGCTTGGGGGACGGTCGAACTGAAGCTTTCTTT
NA NA TRBJ2-7 TRBV11-2 CASSITIYEQYF TGTGCCAGCAGCATAACGATTTACGAGCAGTACTTC
NA TRBD2 TRBJ2-3 TRBV7-6 CASSLVGGVSTDTQYF TGTGCCAGCAGCTTAGTCGGGGGGGTAAGCACAGATACGCAGTATTTT
NA NA TRBJ1-1 TRBV6-2/TRBV6-3 CASSYDKELGTEAFF TGTGCCAGCAGTTACGATAAAGAGCTGGGCACTGAAGCTTTCTTT
NA TRBD2 TRBJ2-1 TRBV9 CASSESGGSYNEQFF TGTGCCAGCAGCGAAAGCGGGGGCTCCTACAATGAGCAGTTCTTC
NA TRBD2 TRBJ2-1 TRBV27 CASRSGRVLSSYNEQFF TGTGCCAGCAGAAGCGGGAGGGTCCTAAGCTCCTACAATGAGCAGTTCTTC
NA NA TRBJ2-7 TRBV25-1 CASSSLRHPEQYF TGTGCCAGCAGTTCACTCCGACACCCCGAGCAGTACTTC
NA NA TRBJ1-1 TRBV27 CASSFYSGLRMNTEAFF TGTGCCAGCAGTTTTTATTCGGGCTTACGGATGAACACTGAAGCTTTCTTT
NA TRBD1 TRBJ2-7 TRBV7-9 CASSPRDRTYEQYF TGTGCCAGCAGCCCACGGGACAGAACCTACGAGCAGTACTTC
NA NA TRBJ1-4 TRBV6-1 CASSNGGEKLFF TGTGCCAGCAGCAACGGGGGTGAAAAACTGTTTTTT
NA NA TRBJ2-5 TRBV7-2 CASSFEVSEETQYF TGTGCCAGCAGCTTTGAAGTTAGCGAGGAGACCCAGTACTTC
NA TRBD2 TRBJ2-1 TRBV6-2/TRBV6-3 CASSHRLAGHNEQFF TGTGCCAGCAGTCACAGACTAGCGGGGCACAATGAGCAGTTCTTC